The 30 T cell receptor beta chains in this list originate from one sample, sequenced in a study of early T cells in non-severe SARS-CoV-2 infection (dated by TCRdb to about 2021). Libraries were built with 5' RACE. TCRdb shows the sequencer as NextSeq 500. The public sequencing data were trimmed at Q25 with fastp and processed into clonotypes with MiXCR by TCRdb, which kept only in-frame beta chains. Rows merge per CDR3 protein into single entries with the most common DNA and genes. Across this sample there are tens of thousands of distinct CDR3 sequences, with under 15% seen only once. Jointly, the top ten make up 5.5% to 8% of the sample. Material: whole blood. These receptors were collected from an adult who was a healthcare worker with PCR-confirmed SARS-CoV-2 infection or an uninfected control (not recorded which).

There are many counts of this clonotype. The chain couples TRBV19 to TRBJ1-5; D gene unclear. Trimming pared 3 bases from V and 6 bases from J, leaving 9 bases between. The CDR3 runs to 13 residues. The germline CDR1 and CDR2 sequences are LNHDA and SQIVND (reference sequence). The CDR3 coding sequence is TGTGCCAGTAGTATCAAGTGGAGTCAGCCCCAGCATTTT. Translation gives CASSIKWSQPQHF.

This clonotype has a handful of counts. The chain carries TRBV10-2 and TRBJ1-1; 7 nucleotides agree with TRBD1. In germline, CDR1 is WSHSY, CDR2 SAAADI. The V gene end was trimmed by 7 bases and the J gene end by 8 bases; junction bases not matched to a gene: 4. CDR3 size: 11 residues. CDR3: CASMRTGEAFF. In nucleotides, the CDR3 is TGCGCCAGCATGAGGACAGGAGAAGCTTTCTTT.

V and J are TRBV28 and TRBJ2-3, with 7 bases fitting TRBD2. Per the germline V gene, CDR1 is MDHEN and CDR2 is SYDVKM. V trimming: 5 bases; J trimming: 5 bases; junction bases outside the gene matches: 10. The length of the CDR3 is 15 residues. The CDR3 sequence: CASSPHRTRRDTQYF. CDR3 bases: TGTGCCAGCAGTCCCCACAGGACTAGGAGAGATACGCAGTATTTT.

This clonotype came up a few times. This rearrangement joins TRBV25-1 to TRBJ2-7; 7 nucleotides agree with TRBD1. The CDR3 covers 12 residues. Germline V lookup: CDR1 MGHDK, CDR2 SYGVNS. Germline trimming cut 10 bases from V and 2 bases from J; bases unmatched to any gene: 5. CDR3 nucleotides: TGTGCCACCCGACAGGGCCCCTACGAGCAGTACTTC. Translated, it gives CATRQGPYEQYF.

This chain connects TRBV19 to TRBJ1-5, with D perhaps TRBD1 (5 bases). Germline V gene data show CDR1 as LNHDA and CDR2 as SQIVND (reference sequence). This CDR3 is 16 amino acids long. The V and J ends lost 3 bases and 2 bases respectively, with 14 bases between them. CDR3 sequence (DNA): TGTGCCAGTAGTATTTCAGGGATGGGCGGCAATCAGCCCCAGCATTTT. Protein: CASSISGMGGNQPQHF.

This clonotype was detected a few times. J is TRBJ2-3 and V is TRBV19, with 7 nucleotides matching TRBD1. J gave up 5 bases and V 9 bases, and 8 bases lay outside the gene matches. CDR3 size: 13 residues. Germline assignment: CDR1 LNHDA and CDR2 SQIVND (reference sequence). The CDR3 DNA reads as TGTGCCAGCCGACAGGGTGGCATAGATACGCAGTATTTT. It specifies CASRQGGIDTQYF.

The V gene is TRBV7-9, the J gene TRBJ1-2, with no clear D. The V end lost 5 bases, the J end lost 3 bases, and 16 bases lay between the germline ends. The CDR3 spans 15 residues. Germline V gene lookup returns CDR1 SEHNR and CDR2 FQNEAQ (reference sequence). In nucleotides, the CDR3 is TGTGCCAGCAGCGGGCATGGCGGGCGCGACTATGGCTACACCTTC. It yields the protein CASSGHGGRDYGYTF.

With respect to this clonotype: One end of the junction does not line up with germline, which may come from a read error. The chain links TRBV27 to TRBJ2-4; 13 nucleotides match TRBD2. The CDR3 extends over 17 amino acids. Germline lookup yields CDR1 MNHEY and CDR2 SMNVEV (reference sequence). The CDR3 is CASSPLTTGLAGEVFHF. The CDR3 DNA is TGTGCCAGCAGTCCCCTGACAACCGGACTAGCGGGAGAAGTATTCCACTTC.

The chain links TRBV29-1 to TRBJ2-7, with D uncertain. CDR3 length: 12 residues. Germline CDR1 reads SQVTM; CDR2 reads ANQGSEA. The V end lost 0 bases, the J end lost 5 bases, and 8 bases lay between the germline ends. The CDR3 sequence: CSVEDRADEQYF. Written as DNA, the CDR3 is TGCAGCGTTGAAGACCGAGCAGACGAGCAGTACTTC.

This clonotype was picked up many times. This chain links TRBV20-1 with TRBJ2-1; 8 positions match TRBD2. Germline trimming cut 3 bases from V and 3 bases from J; bases unmatched to any gene: 4. There are 14 residues in the CDR3. Germline V CDR1 and CDR2: DFQATT, SNEGSKA (reference sequence). CDR3 loop: CSASEGLGYNEQFF. In DNA, the CDR3 is TGCAGTGCTAGTGAGGGACTAGGCTACAATGAGCAGTTCTTC.

This clonotype appeared a few times. The chain employs TRBV5-1 and TRBJ1-1; D not certain. Trimming took 1 base from V and 5 from J, leaving 12 bases between them. The CDR3 is made up of 14 amino acids. Germline V gene lookup returns CDR1 SGHRS and CDR2 YFSETQ. CDR3 sequence (DNA): TGCGCCAGCAGCTTGAGGCTACCGGCGACTGAAGCTTTCTTT. Translating it yields CASSLRLPATEAFF.

The genes are TRBV4-2 and TRBJ2-7, with 9 positions matching TRBD2. After removal of 1 base from V and 3 bases from J, the junction contained 13 bases not matched to a gene. The CDR3 is 18 amino acids. Germline CDR1 and CDR2: LGHNA and YNFKEQ. The CDR3 DNA reads TGTGCCAGCAGCCAAGGGTCCCTTGGCGGGAGGGCCCTCTACGAGCAGTACTTC. This gives the protein CASSQGSLGGRALYEQYF.

This sequence joins TRBV7-2 and TRBJ1-2; maybe TRBD1 (6 bases). Deletions cut 6 bases from V and 8 bases from J, with 16 bases between. This CDR3 has 13 residues. CDR1 is SGHTA, CDR2 FQGNSA, per germline. CDR3 nucleotides: TGTGCCAGCAGGATTACAGGGAGTGAGGGCTACACCTTC. Its translation is CASRITGSEGYTF.

The rearrangement links TRBV20-1 to TRBJ2-3; 11 nucleotides match TRBD2. The germline gives CDR1 DFQATT, CDR2 SNEGSKA (reference sequence). Losses at the gene ends were 5 bases for V and 3 bases for J; bases not matched to a gene: 10. This CDR3 contains 16 residues. The CDR3 protein is CSAHRLAGLVTDTQYF. The CDR3 region has the DNA TGCAGTGCTCATCGACTAGCGGGATTGGTTACAGATACGCAGTATTTT.

The DNA for the CDR3 is TGTGCCAGCAGTTTTCAGGGGGCGCGGCAGTACTTC. Amino acid sequence: CASSFQGARQYF. J is TRBJ2-7 and V is TRBV28; 8 bases are a match to TRBD1. The V and J ends lost 3 bases and 9 bases, in that order; junction bases with no gene match: 4. The CDR3 is 12 residues long. CDR1 and CDR2 (germline): MDHEN, SYDVKM.

This rearrangement joins TRBV6-2 or TRBV6-3 to TRBJ1-5; D ambiguous. This CDR3 is 14 amino acids long. The V gene lost 2 bases and the J gene lost 3 bases, with 8 bases spanning the gap. Germline CDR1 is MNHEY and CDR2 is SVGEGT. This CDR3 is CASSYVGYNQPQHF. The CDR3 bases are TGTGCCAGCAGTTACGTGGGGTACAATCAGCCCCAGCATTTT.

This clonotype was found many times. The J gene is TRBJ2-1, the V gene TRBV20-1; 7 positions agree with TRBD1. The germline gives CDR1 DFQATT, CDR2 SNEGSKA (reference sequence). The CDR3 length is 15 residues. V gave up 5 bases and J gave up 1 base; unmatched junction bases: 8. The CDR3 region is CSALEDRSSYNEQFF. DNA of the CDR3: TGCAGTGCTCTAGAGGACAGGTCTTCCTACAATGAGCAGTTCTTC.

This clonotype was counted only a few times. V and J are TRBV13 and TRBJ2-2; 9 positions agree with TRBD1. CDR1 is PRHDT and CDR2 is FYEKMQ in the germline V gene (reference sequence). This CDR3 region has 16 residues. With V trimmed by 5 bases and J by 4 bases, 8 bases remained unmatched. Here the CDR3 reads CASSPKDRGSTGELFF. The DNA for the CDR3 is TGTGCCAGCAGCCCCAAAGACAGGGGGTCCACCGGGGAGCTGTTTTTT. Full variable domain (rest looked up from reference TRBV13 and TRBJ2-2): AAGVIQSPRHLIKEKRETATLKCYPIPRHDTVYWYQQGPGQDPQFLISFYEKMQSDKGSIPDRFSAQQFSDYHSELNMSSLELGDSALYFCASSPKDRGSTGELFFGEGSRLTVL.

The chain carries TRBV12-3 or TRBV12-4 and TRBJ1-1; 10 nucleotides match TRBD1. This CDR3 contains 14 residues. The V gene end was trimmed by 4 bases and the J gene end by 3 bases; junction bases not matched to a gene: 2. The CDR3 reads CASSWGQGYTEAFF. In DNA, the CDR3 is TGTGCCAGCAGTTGGGGACAGGGGTACACTGAAGCTTTCTTT.

This clonotype was counted a few times. J is TRBJ2-7 and V is TRBV6-6, with a tentative D call TRBD1 (7 bases). The CDR3 is 16 amino acids. V lost 0 bases, J lost 0 bases, and 12 bases lay in between. CDR1 and CDR2 (germline): MNHNY, SVGAGI (reference sequence). The DNA of the CDR3 is TGTGCCAGCAGTTACTCTGGCGGGGACAGCTCCTACGAGCAGTACTTC. This sequence encodes CASSYSGGDSSYEQYF.

This chain joins TRBV30 and TRBJ2-6; no clear D. CDR3 length equals 16 residues. The V gene's germline CDR1 is GTSNPN and CDR2 SVGIG (reference sequence). V was shortened by 0 bases and J by 0 bases, with 9 bases between the two germline ends. The DNA for the CDR3 is TGTGCCTGGAGTGTACGCGGTTACTCTGGGGCCAACGTCCTGACTTTC. It translates to CAWSVRGYSGANVLTF. The whole variable domain, filled in from reference TRBV30 and TRBJ2-6, reads SQTIHQWPATLVQPVGSPLSLECTVEGTSNPNLYWYRQAAGRGLQLLFYSVGIGQISSEVPQNLSASRPQDRQFILSSKKLLLSDSGFYLCAWSVRGYSGANVLTFGAGSRLTVL.

The CDR3 here is CASSYSRRSGQENQPQHF. CDR3 in DNA: TGTGCCAGCAGTTACTCTCGGAGGTCAGGACAGGAAAATCAGCCCCAGCATTTT. The chain links TRBV6-6 to TRBJ1-5; 7 bases are shared with TRBD1. Germline V CDR1 and CDR2: MNHNY, SVGAGI (reference sequence). The J segment lost 4 bases and the V segment lost 0 bases, leaving 12 bases of the junction unmatched. The CDR3 length is 18 residues.

The chain recombines TRBV12-3 or TRBV12-4 with TRBJ2-2, with 7 bases matching TRBD2. The CDR3 spans 16 residues. V lost 6 bases to trimming and J lost 5 bases; unmatched junction nucleotides: 12. The CDR3 DNA is TGTGCCAGCAGCCCCCCGGGAGGCGCCGGAACCGGGGAGCTGTTTTTT. Encoded protein: CASSPPGGAGTGELFF.

The J gene is TRBJ2-7, the V gene TRBV11-1; 10 positions match TRBD1. Germline trimming cut 5 bases from V and 2 bases from J; bases unmatched to any gene: 6. The CDR3 is 15 amino acids. Germline V gene sequence: CDR1 SGHAT, CDR2 FQDESV (reference sequence). The CDR3 spells CASSPGTGAAYEQYF. The CDR3 DNA is TGTGCCAGCAGCCCCGGGACAGGGGCCGCCTACGAGCAGTACTTC.

The sample holds many counts of this clonotype. The chain joins TRBV4-2 to TRBJ2-3; D is perhaps TRBD1 or TRBD2 (5 bases each). Germline V lookup: CDR1 LGHNA, CDR2 YNFKEQ. This CDR3 has 15 amino acids. V lost 0 bases and J lost 5, with 12 bases in between. This chain's CDR3 is CASSQERSGRDTQYF. In DNA form, the CDR3 reads TGTGCCAGCAGCCAAGAAAGGTCAGGGAGAGATACGCAGTATTTT.

This clonotype was detected ten times or more. The chain uses TRBV5-1 and TRBJ2-7; D tentatively fits TRBD1 or TRBD2 (5 bases each). This CDR3 contains 17 residues. Between the trimmed V and J ends, which lost 0 bases and 3 bases, there was a span of 19 bases. CDR1 and CDR2 from the germline V gene are SGHRS and YFSETQ. This CDR3 is CASSLAVATVSIYEQYF. The CDR3 DNA sequence: TGCGCCAGCAGCTTGGCCGTAGCGACAGTTTCGATCTACGAGCAGTACTTC.

V is TRBV5-1 and J is TRBJ2-1; D possibly corresponds to TRBD1 (6 bases). V was clipped by 3 bases and J by 6 bases, with 10 bases between them. The CDR3 spans 13 residues. Per germline, CDR1 SGHRS and CDR2 YFSETQ. The CDR3 sequence: CASSSAGANEQFF. CDR3 DNA: TGCGCCAGCAGCTCAGCAGGGGCCAATGAGCAGTTCTTC.

This clonotype was observed a handful of times. This chain uses TRBV27 with TRBJ2-7; 11 nucleotides align to TRBD2. The CDR3 extends over 15 amino acids. Germline-derived CDR1 and CDR2 are MNHEY and SMNVEV (reference sequence). After removal of 5 bases from V and 4 bases from J, the junction contained 7 bases not matched to a gene. Written as DNA, the CDR3 is TGTGCCAGCAGTGGAGTAGCGGGAGGGCGGTACGAGCAGTACTTC. Amino acid sequence: CASSGVAGGRYEQYF.

The chain joins TRBV5-1 to TRBJ1-2; no reliable D call. V was pared by 3 bases and J by 0 bases, with 6 bases between. Germline lookup yields CDR1 SGHRS and CDR2 YFSETQ. The CDR3 has 13 residues. CDR3 coding DNA: TGCGCCAGCAGCTGGAACCCTAACTATGGCTACACCTTC. It translates to CASSWNPNYGYTF.

The chain uses TRBV7-3 and TRBJ2-1; possibly TRBD1 for D (5 bases). This CDR3 comprises 15 residues. V was shortened by 2 bases and J by 1 base, with 9 bases between the two germline ends. Germline-derived CDR1 and CDR2 are SGHTA and FQGTGA. The CDR3 is CASSLQGISYNEQFF. CDR3 bases: TGTGCCAGCAGCTTACAGGGTATTTCCTACAATGAGCAGTTCTTC.